The TCR beta chain described here comes from a study of T cells in Graves' hyperthyroidism and ophthalmopathy. Whole-study results and caveats: Ophthalmopathy prediction by the model preceded onset by a median about 6 months.

Uncontrolled infection, other autoimmune disease, pregnancy or lactation led to exclusion. TCR beta CDR3 regions were amplified from RNA transcripts. The TCR CDR3 was amplified in a first-round RT-PCR using the HTBI primer set. TCRdb used MiXCR to reprocess the multiplex PCR reads, holding one entry per CDR3 protein. The table records roughly 350,000 distinct CDR3 sequences, around 13% of them present only once. This clonotype was counted only a few times. Its target is not known. Germline CDR1 reads LNHDA; CDR2 reads SQIVND (reference sequence). The CDR3 totals 17 residues. The ends were cut back, 5 bases at V and 0 bases at J, with 14 bases in the middle.

The sample comprised blood. This clonotype originated in a woman in her thirties or forties with Graves' ophthalmopathy. The V and J genes are TRBV19 and TRBJ2-6; maybe TRBD1 (5 bases). The CDR3 spells CASSRPGSVSGANVLTF. The CDR3 coding sequence is TGTGCCAGTAGTCGGCCAGGGTCGGTCTCTGGGGCCAACGTCCTGACTTTC.